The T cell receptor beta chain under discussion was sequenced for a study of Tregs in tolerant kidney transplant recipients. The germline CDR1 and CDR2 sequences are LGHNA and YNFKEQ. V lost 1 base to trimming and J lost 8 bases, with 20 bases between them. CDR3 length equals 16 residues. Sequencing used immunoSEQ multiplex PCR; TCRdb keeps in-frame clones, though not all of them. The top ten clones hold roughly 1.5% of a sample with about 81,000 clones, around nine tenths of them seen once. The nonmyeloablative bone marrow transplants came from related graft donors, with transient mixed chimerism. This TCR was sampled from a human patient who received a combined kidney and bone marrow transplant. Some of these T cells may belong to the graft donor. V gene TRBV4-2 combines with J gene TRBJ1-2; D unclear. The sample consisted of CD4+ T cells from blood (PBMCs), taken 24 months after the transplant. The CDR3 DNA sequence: TGTGCCAGCAGCCAAGGCATCCTCAACAGACTAGGAGGCTACACCTTC. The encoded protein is CASSQGILNRLGGYTF.